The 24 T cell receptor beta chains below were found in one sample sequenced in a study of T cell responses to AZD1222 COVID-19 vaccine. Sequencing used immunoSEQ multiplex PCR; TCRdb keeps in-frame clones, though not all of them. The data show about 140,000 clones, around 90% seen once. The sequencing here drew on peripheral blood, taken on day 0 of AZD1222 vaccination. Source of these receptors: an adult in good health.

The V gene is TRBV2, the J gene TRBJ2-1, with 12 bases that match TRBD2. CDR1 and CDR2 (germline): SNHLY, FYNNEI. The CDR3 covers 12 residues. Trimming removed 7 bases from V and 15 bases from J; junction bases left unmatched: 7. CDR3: CASMGLAGRRFF. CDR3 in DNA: TGTGCCAGCATGGGACTAGCGGGCCGGCGGTTCTTC.

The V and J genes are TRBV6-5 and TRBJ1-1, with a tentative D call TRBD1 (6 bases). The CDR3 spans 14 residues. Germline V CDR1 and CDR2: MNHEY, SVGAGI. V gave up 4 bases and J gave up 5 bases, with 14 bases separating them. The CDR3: CASSSVQGGTEAFF. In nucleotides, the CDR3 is TGTGCCAGCAGTTCCGTACAGGGCGGGACTGAAGCTTTCTTT.

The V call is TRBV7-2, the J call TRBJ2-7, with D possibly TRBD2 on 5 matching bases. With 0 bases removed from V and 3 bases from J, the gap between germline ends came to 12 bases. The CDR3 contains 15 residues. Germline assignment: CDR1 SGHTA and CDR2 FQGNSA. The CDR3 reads CASSLAGLQNYEQYF. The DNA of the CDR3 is TGTGCCAGCAGCTTAGCCGGACTCCAAAACTACGAGCAGTACTTC.

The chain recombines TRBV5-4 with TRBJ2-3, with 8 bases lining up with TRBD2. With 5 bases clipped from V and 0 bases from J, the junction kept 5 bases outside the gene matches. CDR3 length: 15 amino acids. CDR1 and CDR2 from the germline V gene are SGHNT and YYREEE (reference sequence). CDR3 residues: CASRSGSASTDTQYF. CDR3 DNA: TGTGCCAGCAGAAGCGGGAGTGCTAGCACAGATACGCAGTATTTT.

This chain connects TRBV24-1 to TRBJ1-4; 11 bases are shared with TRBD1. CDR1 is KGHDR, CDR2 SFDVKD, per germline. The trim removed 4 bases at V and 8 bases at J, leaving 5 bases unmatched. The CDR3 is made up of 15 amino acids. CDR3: CATSDLGQGGEKLFF. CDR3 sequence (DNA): TGTGCCACCAGTGACCTGGGACAGGGGGGCGAAAAACTGTTTTTT.

This chain's CDR3 is CATSRDQTTLYEQYF. CDR3 coding DNA: TGTGCCACCAGCAGAGATCAGACTACCCTCTACGAGCAGTACTTC. This sequence joins TRBV15 and TRBJ2-7; D is perhaps TRBD2 (5 bases). In germline, CDR1 is LNHNV, CDR2 YYDKDF (reference sequence). V gave up 0 bases and J gave up 3 bases, with 12 bases separating them. The CDR3 totals 15 residues.

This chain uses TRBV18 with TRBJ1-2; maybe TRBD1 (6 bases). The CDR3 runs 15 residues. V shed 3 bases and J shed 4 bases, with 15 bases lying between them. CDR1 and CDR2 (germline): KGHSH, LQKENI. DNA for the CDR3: TGTGCCAGCTCACCCGGGGGGGCTGGCAGCTATGGCTACACCTTC. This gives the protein CASSPGGAGSYGYTF.

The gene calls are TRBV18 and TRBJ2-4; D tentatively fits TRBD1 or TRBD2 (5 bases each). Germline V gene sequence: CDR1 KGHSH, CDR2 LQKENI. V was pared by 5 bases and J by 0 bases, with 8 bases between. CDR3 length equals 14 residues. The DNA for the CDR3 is TGTGCCAGCTCAGGGGACCTAGCCAAAAACATTCAGTACTTC. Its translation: CASSGDLAKNIQYF.

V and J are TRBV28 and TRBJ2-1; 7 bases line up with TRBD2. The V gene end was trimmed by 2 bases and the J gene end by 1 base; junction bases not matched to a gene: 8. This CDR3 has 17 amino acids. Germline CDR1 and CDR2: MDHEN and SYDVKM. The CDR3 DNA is TGTGCCAGCAGTTTACCCCCGGGCGGGAGTTCCTACAATGAGCAGTTCTTC. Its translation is CASSLPPGGSSYNEQFF.

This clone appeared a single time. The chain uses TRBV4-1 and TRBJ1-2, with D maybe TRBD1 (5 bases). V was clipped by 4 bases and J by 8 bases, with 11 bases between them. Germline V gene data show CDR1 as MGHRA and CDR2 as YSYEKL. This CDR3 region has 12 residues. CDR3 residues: CASSPGVGGYTF. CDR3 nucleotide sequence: TGCGCCAGCAGCCCGGGGGTTGGGGGCTACACCTTC.

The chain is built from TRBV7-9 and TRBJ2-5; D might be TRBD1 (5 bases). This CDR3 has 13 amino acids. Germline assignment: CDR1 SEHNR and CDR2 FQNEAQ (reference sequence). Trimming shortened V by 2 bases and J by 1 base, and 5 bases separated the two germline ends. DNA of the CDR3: TGTGCCAGCAGCTTACAGGGCCAAGAGACCCAGTACTTC. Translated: CASSLQGQETQYF.

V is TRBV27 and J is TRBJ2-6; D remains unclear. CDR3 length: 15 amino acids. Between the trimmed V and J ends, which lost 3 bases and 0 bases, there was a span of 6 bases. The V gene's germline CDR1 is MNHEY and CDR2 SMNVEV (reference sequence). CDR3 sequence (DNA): TGTGCCAGCAGTTTGTGGAGCTCTGGGGCCAACGTCCTGACTTTC. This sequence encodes CASSLWSSGANVLTF. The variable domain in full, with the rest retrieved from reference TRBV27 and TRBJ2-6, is EAQVTQNPRYLITVTGKKLTVTCSQNMNHEYMSWYRQDPGLGLRQIYYSMNVEVTDKGDVPEGYKVSRKEKRNFPLILESPSPNQTSLYFCASSLWSSGANVLTFGAGSRLTVL.

CDR3 residues: CASSFAGTFSYEQYF. CDR3 sequence (DNA): TGTGCCAGCAGTTTCGCCGGGACATTCTCCTACGAGCAGTACTTC. The gene calls are TRBV27 and TRBJ2-7, with a tentative D call TRBD1 (6 bases). Trimming took 3 bases from V and 0 from J, leaving 12 bases between them. CDR3 length: 15 residues. Germline V CDR1 and CDR2: MNHEY, SMNVEV (reference sequence).

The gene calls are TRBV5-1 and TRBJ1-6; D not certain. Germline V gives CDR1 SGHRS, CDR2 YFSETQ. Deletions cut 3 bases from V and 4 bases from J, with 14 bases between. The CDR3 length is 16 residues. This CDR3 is CASSSLVGGYNSPLHF. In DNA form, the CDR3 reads TGCGCCAGCAGCTCCTTAGTTGGCGGTTATAATTCACCCCTCCACTTT.

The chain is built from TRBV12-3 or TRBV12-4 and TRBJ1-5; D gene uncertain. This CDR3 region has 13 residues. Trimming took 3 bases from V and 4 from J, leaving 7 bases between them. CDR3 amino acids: CASSLAANQPQHF. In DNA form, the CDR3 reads TGTGCCAGCAGTTTGGCAGCAAATCAGCCCCAGCATTTT.

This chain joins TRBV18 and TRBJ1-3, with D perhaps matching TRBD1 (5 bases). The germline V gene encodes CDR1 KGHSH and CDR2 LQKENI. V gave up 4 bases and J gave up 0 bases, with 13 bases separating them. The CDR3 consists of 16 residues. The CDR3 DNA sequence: TGTGCCAGCTCACTGGGGCCTCGGACCTCTGGAAACACCATATATTTT. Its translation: CASSLGPRTSGNTIYF. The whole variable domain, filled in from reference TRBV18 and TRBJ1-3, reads NAGVMQNPRHLVRRRGQEARLRCSPMKGHSHVYWYRQLPEEGLKFMVYLQKENIIDESGMPKERFSAEFPKEGPSILRIQQVVRGDSAAYFCASSLGPRTSGNTIYFGEGSWLTVV.

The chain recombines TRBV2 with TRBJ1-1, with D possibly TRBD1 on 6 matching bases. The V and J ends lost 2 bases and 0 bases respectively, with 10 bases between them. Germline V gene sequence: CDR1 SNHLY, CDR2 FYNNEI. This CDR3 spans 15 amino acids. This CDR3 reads CASSEWQGMNTEAFF. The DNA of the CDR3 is TGTGCCAGCAGTGAATGGCAGGGGATGAACACTGAAGCTTTCTTT. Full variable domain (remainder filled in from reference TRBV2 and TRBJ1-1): EPEVTQTPSHQVTQMGQEVILRCVPISNHLYFYWYRQILGQKVEFLVSFYNNEISEKSEIFDDQFSVERPDGSNFTLKIRSTKLEDSAMYFCASSEWQGMNTEAFFGQGTRLTVV.

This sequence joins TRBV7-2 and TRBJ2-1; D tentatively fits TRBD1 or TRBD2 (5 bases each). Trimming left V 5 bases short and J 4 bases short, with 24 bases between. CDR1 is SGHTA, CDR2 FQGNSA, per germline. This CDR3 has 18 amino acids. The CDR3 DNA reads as TGTGCCAGCAGCCCGGGACCGCTAACCCTTGGCGGGTACAATGAGCAGTTCTTC. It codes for CASSPGPLTLGGYNEQFF.

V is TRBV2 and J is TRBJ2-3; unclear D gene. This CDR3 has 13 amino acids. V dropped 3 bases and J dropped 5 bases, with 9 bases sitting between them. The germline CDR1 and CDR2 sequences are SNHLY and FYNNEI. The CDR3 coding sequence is TGTGCCAGCAGTGAGGGCAACAAAGATACGCAGTATTTT. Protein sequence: CASSEGNKDTQYF. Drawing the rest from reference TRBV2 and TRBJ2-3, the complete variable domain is EPEVTQTPSHQVTQMGQEVILRCVPISNHLYFYWYRQILGQKVEFLVSFYNNEISEKSEIFDDQFSVERPDGSNFTLKIRSTKLEDSAMYFCASSEGNKDTQYFGPGTRLTVL.

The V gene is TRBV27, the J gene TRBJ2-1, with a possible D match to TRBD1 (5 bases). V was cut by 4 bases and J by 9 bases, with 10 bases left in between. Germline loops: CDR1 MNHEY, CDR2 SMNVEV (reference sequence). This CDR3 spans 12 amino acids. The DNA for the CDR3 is TGTGCCAGCAGTTCGCAGGGTCTTGAGCAGTTCTTC. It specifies CASSSQGLEQFF.

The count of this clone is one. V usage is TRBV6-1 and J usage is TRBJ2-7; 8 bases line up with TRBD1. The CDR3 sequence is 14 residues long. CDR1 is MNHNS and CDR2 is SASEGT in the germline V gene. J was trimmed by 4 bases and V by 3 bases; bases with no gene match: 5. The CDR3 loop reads CASSEPGGGYEQYF. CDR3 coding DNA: TGTGCCAGCAGTGAGCCAGGGGGCGGATACGAGCAGTACTTC.

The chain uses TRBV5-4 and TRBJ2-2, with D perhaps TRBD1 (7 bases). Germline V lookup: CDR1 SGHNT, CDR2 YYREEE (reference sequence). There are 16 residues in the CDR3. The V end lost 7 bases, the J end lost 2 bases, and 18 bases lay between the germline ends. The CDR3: CASRAGGQRNTGELFF. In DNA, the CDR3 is TGTGCCAGCCGCGCCGGGGGACAGCGAAACACCGGGGAGCTGTTTTTT.

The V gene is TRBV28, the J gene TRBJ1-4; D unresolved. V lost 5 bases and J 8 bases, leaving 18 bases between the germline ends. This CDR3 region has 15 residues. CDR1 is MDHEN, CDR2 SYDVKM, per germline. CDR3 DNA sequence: TGTGCCAGCAGTGGAAGGTCGGGGTCTCGGGAAAAACTGTTTTTT. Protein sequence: CASSGRSGSREKLFF.

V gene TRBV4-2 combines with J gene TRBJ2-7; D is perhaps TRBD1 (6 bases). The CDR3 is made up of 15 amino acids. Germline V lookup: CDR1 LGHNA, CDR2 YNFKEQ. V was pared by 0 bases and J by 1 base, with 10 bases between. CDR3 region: CASSQDLTGSYEQYF. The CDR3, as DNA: TGTGCCAGCAGCCAAGATCTGACAGGATCCTACGAGCAGTACTTC.